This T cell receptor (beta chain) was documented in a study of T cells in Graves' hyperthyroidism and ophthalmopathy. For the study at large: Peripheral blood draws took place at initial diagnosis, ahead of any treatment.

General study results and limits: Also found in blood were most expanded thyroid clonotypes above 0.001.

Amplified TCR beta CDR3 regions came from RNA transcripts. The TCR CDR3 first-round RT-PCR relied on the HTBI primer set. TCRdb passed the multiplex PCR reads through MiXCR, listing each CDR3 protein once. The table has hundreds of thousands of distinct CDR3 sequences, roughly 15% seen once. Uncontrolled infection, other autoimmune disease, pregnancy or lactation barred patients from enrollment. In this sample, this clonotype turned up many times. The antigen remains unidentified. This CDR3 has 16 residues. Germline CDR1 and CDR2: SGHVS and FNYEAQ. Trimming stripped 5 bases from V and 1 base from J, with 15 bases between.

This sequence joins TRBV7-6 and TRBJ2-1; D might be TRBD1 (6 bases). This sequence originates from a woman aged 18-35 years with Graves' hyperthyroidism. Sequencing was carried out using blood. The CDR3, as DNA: TGTGCCAGCAGCACACAGGGTGTCGCTTCCTACAATGAGCAGTTCTTC. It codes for CASSTQGVASYNEQFF.